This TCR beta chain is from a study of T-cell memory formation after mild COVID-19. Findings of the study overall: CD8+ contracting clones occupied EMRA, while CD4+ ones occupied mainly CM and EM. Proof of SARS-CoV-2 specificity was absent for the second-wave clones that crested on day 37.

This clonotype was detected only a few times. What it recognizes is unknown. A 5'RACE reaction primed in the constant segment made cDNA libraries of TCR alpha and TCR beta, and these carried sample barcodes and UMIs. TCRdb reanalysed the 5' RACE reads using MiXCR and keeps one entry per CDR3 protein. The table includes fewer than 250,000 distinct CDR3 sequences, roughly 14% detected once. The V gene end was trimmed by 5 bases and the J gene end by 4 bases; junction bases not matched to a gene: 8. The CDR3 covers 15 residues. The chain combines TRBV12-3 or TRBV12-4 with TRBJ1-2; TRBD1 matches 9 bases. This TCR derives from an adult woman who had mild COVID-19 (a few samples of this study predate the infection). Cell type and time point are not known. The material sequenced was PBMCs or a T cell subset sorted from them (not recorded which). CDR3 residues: CASSPRTGAVYGYTF. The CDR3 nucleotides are TGTGCCAGCAGTCCTCGGACAGGGGCCGTCTATGGCTACACCTTC.